The 14 T cell receptor beta chains given below trace back to one sample, sequenced in a study of blood T cell repertoires in COVID-19. Repertoires were generated with immunoSEQ multiplex PCR, while TCRdb's copy carries only in-frame clones and drops some. Of 400,000 to 550,000 clones in the sample, roughly 87% were seen once. The source material was PBMCs or T cells enriched from blood (not recorded which). These receptors all come from a woman aged 18-35 years with acute COVID-19.

This chain links TRBV29-1 with TRBJ2-2; D gene ambiguous. Germline loops: CDR1 SQVTM, CDR2 ANQGSEA. Trimming removed 4 bases at V and 2 bases at J, with 5 bases between. This CDR3 comprises 12 residues. The CDR3 is CSVATNTGELFF. Here the CDR3 DNA reads TGCAGCGTTGCAACTAACACCGGGGAGCTGTTTTTT.

The chain has TRBV7-9 and TRBJ2-7; D possibly corresponds to TRBD2 (6 bases). The CDR3 extends over 16 amino acids. The V gene lost 0 bases and the J gene lost 3 bases, with 15 bases spanning the gap. Per the germline V gene, CDR1 is SEHNR and CDR2 is FQNEAQ (reference sequence). The CDR3 nucleotides read TGTGCCAGCAGCTTAGCCGGAGGTTTGGGAGGCTACGAGCAGTACTTC. This sequence encodes CASSLAGGLGGYEQYF.

Remarks on this clone: Its ends do not fully match the called genes, so a read error is possible. This chain connects TRBV5-1 to TRBJ1-5, with 10 positions matching TRBD1. Looked up from germline, CDR1 is SGHRS and CDR2 is YFSETQ. The CDR3 runs to 16 residues. CDR3 sequence (DNA): TGCGCCAGCAGCCCCGGGACAGGGGTGAGCAACCAGCCCCAGCATTTT. As protein: CASSPGTGVSNQPQHF.

The gene calls are TRBV29-1 and TRBJ1-1, with D uncertain. V gave up 7 bases and J gave up 5 bases, with 14 bases separating them. This CDR3 has 12 amino acids. The germline V gene has CDR1 SQVTM and CDR2 ANQGSEA. The CDR3 coding sequence is TGCAGCGACCTCGACCCGAGGACTGAAGCTTTCTTT. Encoded protein: CSDLDPRTEAFF. Using reference TRBV29-1 and TRBJ1-1 for the parts outside the CDR3, the full variable domain is SAVISQKPSRDICQRGTSLTIQCQVDSQVTMMFWYRQQPGQSLTLIATANQGSEATYESGFVIDKFPISRPNLTFSTLTVSNMSPEDSSIYLCSDLDPRTEAFFGQGTRLTVV.

CDR3 residues: CASSLDSGGLYEQYF. The CDR3 bases are TGCGCCAGCAGCTTGGATAGCGGGGGTTTGTACGAGCAGTACTTC. This chain links TRBV5-1 with TRBJ2-7; TRBD2 matches 9 bases. Germline trimming cut 0 bases from V and 4 bases from J; bases unmatched to any gene: 5. Germline CDR1 reads SGHRS; CDR2 reads YFSETQ. There are 15 residues in the CDR3.

This chain uses TRBV11-2 with TRBJ2-7, with TRBD1 identical over 10 bases. CDR3 length: 14 amino acids. V trimming: 4 bases; J trimming: 6 bases; junction bases outside the gene matches: 6. In germline, CDR1 is SGHAT, CDR2 FQNNGV. CDR3 region: CASSSGTGDLEQYF. The CDR3 bases are TGTGCCAGCAGCTCCGGGACAGGGGATCTCGAGCAGTACTTC. The variable domain in full, completed from reference TRBV11-2 and TRBJ2-7, reads EAGVAQSPRYKIIEKRQSVAFWCNPISGHATLYWYQQILGQGPKLLIQFQNNGVVDDSQLPKDRFSAERLKGVDSTLKIQPAKLEDSAVYLCASSSGTGDLEQYFGPGTRLTVT.

V usage is TRBV28 and J usage is TRBJ2-1; D perhaps matches TRBD2 (5 bases). Germline V CDR1 and CDR2: MDHEN, SYDVKM. Trimming left V 4 bases short and J 8 bases short, with 18 bases between. The CDR3 sequence is 15 residues long. In DNA form, the CDR3 reads TGTGCCAGCAGTTCAAATGGAAATCAGGAGGATGAGCAGTTCTTC. It yields the protein CASSSNGNQEDEQFF.

This rearrangement joins TRBV14 to TRBJ2-1, with D uncertain. Germline V gene data show CDR1 as SGHDN and CDR2 as FVKESK. Trimming pared 6 bases from V and 7 bases from J, leaving 13 bases between. CDR3 length equals 13 residues. The CDR3 nucleotides read TGTGCCAGCAGACAGCAGGCAGGTAATGAGCAGTTCTTC. This gives the protein CASRQQAGNEQFF.

The chain carries TRBV2 and TRBJ2-1; possible D gene TRBD2, 5 bases. Trimming took off 4 bases at V and 8 bases at J, with 15 bases between the two ends. Germline CDR1 SNHLY, CDR2 FYNNEI. There are 14 residues in the CDR3. This chain's CDR3 is CASSVLAEEYEQFF. The CDR3 coding sequence is TGTGCCAGCAGTGTGCTAGCTGAAGAGTATGAGCAGTTCTTC.

This rearrangement joins TRBV7-2 to TRBJ1-5; D unclear. The CDR3 length is 18 residues. V gave up 0 bases and J gave up 3 bases, with 18 bases separating them. CDR1 is SGHTA and CDR2 is FQGNSA in the germline V gene. The CDR3 loop reads CASSLAKTPVGVNQPQHF. As DNA, the CDR3 is TGTGCCAGCAGCTTAGCGAAGACTCCAGTCGGAGTCAATCAGCCCCAGCATTTT.

The table lists this clone with a few counts. This chain connects TRBV7-6 to TRBJ2-1, with 7 bases matching TRBD1. The germline CDR1 and CDR2 sequences are SGHVS and FNYEAQ. V gave up 5 bases and J gave up 2 bases; unmatched junction bases: 6. The CDR3 runs to 15 residues. The CDR3: CASSVSRGTYNEQFF. The CDR3 bases are TGTGCCAGCAGCGTGAGCAGGGGGACCTACAATGAGCAGTTCTTC.

The chain joins TRBV12-5 to TRBJ1-1, with a tentative D call TRBD1 (6 bases). This CDR3 has 15 residues. Trimming shortened V by 2 bases and J by 4 bases, and 14 bases separated the two germline ends. Germline V gene data show CDR1 as LGHNT and CDR2 as FRNRAP. CDR3 sequence: CASGLPTGGLTEAFF. As DNA, the CDR3 is TGTGCTAGTGGTTTGCCGACGGGGGGGCTCACTGAAGCTTTCTTT.

V is TRBV9 and J is TRBJ1-3; TRBD1 agrees at 8 bases. CDR3 size: 16 residues. Germline CDR1 SGDLS, CDR2 YYNGEE. After removal of 2 bases from V and 5 bases from J, the junction contained 9 bases not matched to a gene. Written as DNA, the CDR3 is TGTGCCAGCAGCGTTACCGGGACAGGCCAAAGAAACACCATATATTTT. Translating gives CASSVTGTGQRNTIYF.

The chain combines TRBV6-4 with TRBJ2-3, with 10 nucleotides matching TRBD2. V lost 0 bases and J lost 5; bases outside the gene matches: 2. Germline V lookup: CDR1 MRHNA, CDR2 SNTAGT. The CDR3 runs 15 residues. The CDR3 DNA reads as TGTGCCAGCAGTGACTCGGGGACTAGCGTAGATACGCAGTATTTT. Protein product: CASSDSGTSVDTQYF.